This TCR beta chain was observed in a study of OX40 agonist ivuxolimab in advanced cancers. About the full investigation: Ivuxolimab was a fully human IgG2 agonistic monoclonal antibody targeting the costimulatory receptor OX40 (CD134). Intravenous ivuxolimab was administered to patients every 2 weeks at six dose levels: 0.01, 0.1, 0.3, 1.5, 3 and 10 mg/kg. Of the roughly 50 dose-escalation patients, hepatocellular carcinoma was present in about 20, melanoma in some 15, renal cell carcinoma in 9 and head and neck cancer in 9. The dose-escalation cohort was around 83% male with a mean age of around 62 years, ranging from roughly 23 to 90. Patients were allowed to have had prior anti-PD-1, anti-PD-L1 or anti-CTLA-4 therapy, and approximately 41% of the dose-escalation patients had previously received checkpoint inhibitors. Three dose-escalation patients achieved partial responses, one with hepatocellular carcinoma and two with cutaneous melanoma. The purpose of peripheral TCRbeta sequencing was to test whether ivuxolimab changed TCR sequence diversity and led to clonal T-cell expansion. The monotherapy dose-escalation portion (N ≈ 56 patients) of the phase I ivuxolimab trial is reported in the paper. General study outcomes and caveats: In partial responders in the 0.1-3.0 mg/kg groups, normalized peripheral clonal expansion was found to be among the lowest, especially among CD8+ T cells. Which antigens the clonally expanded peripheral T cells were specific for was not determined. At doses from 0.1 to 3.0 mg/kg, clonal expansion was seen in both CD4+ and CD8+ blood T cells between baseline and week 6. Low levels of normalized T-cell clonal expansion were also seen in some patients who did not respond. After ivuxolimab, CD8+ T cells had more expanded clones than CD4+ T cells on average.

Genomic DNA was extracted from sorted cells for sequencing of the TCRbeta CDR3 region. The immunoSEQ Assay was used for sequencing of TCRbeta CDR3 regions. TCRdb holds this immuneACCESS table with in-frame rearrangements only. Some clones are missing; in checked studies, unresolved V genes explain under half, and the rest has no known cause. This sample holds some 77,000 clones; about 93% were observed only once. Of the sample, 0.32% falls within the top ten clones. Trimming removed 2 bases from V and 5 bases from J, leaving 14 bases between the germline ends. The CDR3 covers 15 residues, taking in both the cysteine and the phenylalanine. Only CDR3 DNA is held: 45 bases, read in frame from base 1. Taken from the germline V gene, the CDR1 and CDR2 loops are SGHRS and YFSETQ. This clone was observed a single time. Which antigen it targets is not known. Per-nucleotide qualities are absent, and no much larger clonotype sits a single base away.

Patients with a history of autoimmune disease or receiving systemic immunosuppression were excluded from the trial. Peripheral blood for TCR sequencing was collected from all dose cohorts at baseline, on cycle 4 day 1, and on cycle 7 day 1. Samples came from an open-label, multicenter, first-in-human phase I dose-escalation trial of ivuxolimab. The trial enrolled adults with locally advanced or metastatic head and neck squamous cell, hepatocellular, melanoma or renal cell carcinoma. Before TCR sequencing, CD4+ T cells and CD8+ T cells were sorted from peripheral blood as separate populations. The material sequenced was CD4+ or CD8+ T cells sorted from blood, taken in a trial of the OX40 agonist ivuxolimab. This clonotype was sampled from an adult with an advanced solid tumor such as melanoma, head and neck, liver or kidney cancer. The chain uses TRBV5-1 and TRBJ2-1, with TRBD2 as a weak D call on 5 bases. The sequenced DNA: TGCGCCAGCAGCTTAGGGCTAGCCGAACACAATGAGCAGTTCTTC. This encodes CASSLGLAEHNEQFF. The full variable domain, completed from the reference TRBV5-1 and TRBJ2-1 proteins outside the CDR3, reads KAGVTQTPRYLIKTRGQQVTLSCSPISGHRSVSWYQQTPGQGLQFLFEYFSETQRNKGNFPGRFSGRQFSNSRSEMNVSTLELGDSALYLCASSLGLAEHNEQFFGPGTRLTVL.